This T cell receptor (beta chain) appears in the sequencing data of a study of shared clonotypes between healthy human individuals. Regarding the study as a whole: Donors were few, which limited the genetic and exposure-history diversity represented.

The trim removed 3 bases at V and 6 bases at J, leaving 3 bases unmatched. There are 14 residues in the CDR3. The germline V gene has CDR1 KGHSH and CDR2 LQKENI. On this clone itself: Its specificity is unknown.

Genomic DNA from each subset was divided evenly over several immunoSEQ plates. TCRdb's table, derived via immunoSEQ multiplex PCR, lists solely in-frame clones and lacks some. The data hold approximately 1,500,000 clones, with around 98% observed a single time. All participating donors were Caucasian adults from Nashville, Tennessee. Partitioning of CD4+ cells yielded a CD45RA+ naive subset and a CD45RA-negative memory subset. The TCR was taken from a man in his thirties or forties in good health. The chain joins TRBV18 to TRBJ2-7; 12 nucleotides agree with TRBD2. What was sequenced was naive CD4+ T cells sorted from blood. This sample's subset: CD45RA+ positively selected. CDR3 residues: CASSPMTSGSEQYF. CDR3 sequence (DNA): TGTGCCAGCTCACCCATGACTAGCGGGAGCGAGCAGTACTTC.